This record concerns one T cell receptor (beta chain) sequence. This sample is drawn from a study of T-cell reconstitution after alpha-beta-depleted transplantation in children. CDR3 length: 13 amino acids. Trimming cost V 8 bases and J 2 bases, with 12 bases left between them. The germline V gene has CDR1 ENHRY and CDR2 SYGVKD. Molecular barcoding with unique molecular identifiers was used for the TCRbeta library. In TCRdb, the PCR reads were re-called with MiXCR into one record per CDR3 protein. The sample yields almost 500,000 distinct CDR3 sequences, around 13% seen once. The clonotype comes from a human donor who donated a stem cell graft to a child with combined immunodeficiency. This chain joins TRBV10-3 and TRBJ1-1; D remains ambiguous. This material consisted of PBMCs from the stem cell graft donor, taken from the stem cell graft. Here the CDR3 DNA reads TGTGCCATCTCCCGGGATCTAAACACTGAAGCTTTCTTT. Translating gives CAISRDLNTEAFF.